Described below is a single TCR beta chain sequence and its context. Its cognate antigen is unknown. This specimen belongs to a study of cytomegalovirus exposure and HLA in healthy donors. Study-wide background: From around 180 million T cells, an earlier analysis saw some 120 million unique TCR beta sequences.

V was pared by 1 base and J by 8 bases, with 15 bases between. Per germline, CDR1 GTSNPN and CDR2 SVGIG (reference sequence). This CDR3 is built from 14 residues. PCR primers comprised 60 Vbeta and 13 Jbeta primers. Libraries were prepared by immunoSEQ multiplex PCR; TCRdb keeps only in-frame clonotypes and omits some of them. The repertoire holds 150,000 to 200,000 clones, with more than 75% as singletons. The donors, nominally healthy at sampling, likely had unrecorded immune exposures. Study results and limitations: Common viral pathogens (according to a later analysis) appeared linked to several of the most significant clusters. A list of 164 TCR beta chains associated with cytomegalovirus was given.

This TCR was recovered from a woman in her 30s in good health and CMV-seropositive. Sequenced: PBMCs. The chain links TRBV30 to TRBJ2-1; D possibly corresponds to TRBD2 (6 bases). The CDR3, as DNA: TGTGCCTGGAGTGGGAGGGGCCAAAGCTATGAGCAGTTCTTC. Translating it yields CAWSGRGQSYEQFF.